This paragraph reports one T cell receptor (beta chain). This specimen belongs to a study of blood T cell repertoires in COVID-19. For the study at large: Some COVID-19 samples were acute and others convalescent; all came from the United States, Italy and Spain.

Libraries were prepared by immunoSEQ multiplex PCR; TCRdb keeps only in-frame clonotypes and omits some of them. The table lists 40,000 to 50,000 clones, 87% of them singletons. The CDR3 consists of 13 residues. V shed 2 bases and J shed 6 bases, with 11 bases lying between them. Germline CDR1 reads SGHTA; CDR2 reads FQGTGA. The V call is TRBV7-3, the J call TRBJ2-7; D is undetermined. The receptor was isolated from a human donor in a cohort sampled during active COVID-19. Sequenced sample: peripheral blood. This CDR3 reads CASSLLARGEQYF. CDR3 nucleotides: TGTGCCAGCAGCTTATTGGCCCGAGGCGAGCAGTACTTC. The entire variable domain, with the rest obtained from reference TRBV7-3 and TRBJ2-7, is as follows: GAGVSQTPSNKVTEKGKYVELRCDPISGHTALYWYRQSLGQGPEFLIYFQGTGAADDSGLPNDRFFAVRPEGSVSTLKIQRTERGDSAVYLCASSLLARGEQYFGPGTRLTVT.